This T cell receptor beta chain was recorded in a study of blood T cell repertoires in COVID-19. At the level of the study: The United States, Italy and Spain provided the acute and convalescent COVID-19 samples. PBMCs, B-cell-depleted T cells, or T cells were the source of the cDNA or gDNA that made up the material.

This CDR3 contains 15 residues. The V and J ends lost 6 bases and 5 bases, in that order; junction bases with no gene match: 6. Germline CDR1 and CDR2: SGHNT and YENEEA. TCRdb's copy holds only in-frame clones and misses some; the assay was immunoSEQ multiplex PCR. The data show fewer than 500,000 clones, with roughly 89% seen just once and about 0.91% held by the top ten. Seattle participants joined during active infection and were tracked over time. V usage is TRBV11-3 and J usage is TRBJ2-1, with 11 bases fitting TRBD2. Material for sequencing was peripheral blood. The receptor was isolated from a man between 18 and 29 years old with COVID-19, enrolled during active disease. CDR3 region: CASRRALAGDNEQFF. CDR3 in DNA: TGTGCCAGCAGAAGGGCACTAGCGGGAGACAATGAGCAGTTCTTC.